Given below is one T cell receptor (beta chain) in context. Its target is unknown. V lost 7 bases and J 6 bases, leaving 11 bases between the germline ends. Germline CDR1 is DFQATT and CDR2 is SNEGSKA (reference sequence). The CDR3 has 11 residues. These data belong to a study of CD8 T cells in ankylosing spondylitis. Using its own MiXCR run on the 5' RACE reads, TCRdb lists one record per CDR3 protein. The data show tens of thousands of distinct CDR3 sequences, roughly 6.2% seen once. Findings of the study overall: Blood from ankylosing spondylitis patients appeared to carry a characteristic eight-variant TCR beta motif. As for the disease-linked clones, they showed a CD8+ phenotype and occurred at relatively low frequencies in peripheral blood. Researchers reportedly found disease-linked clones significantly enriched in matched ankylosing spondylitis synovial fluid.

The sequenced material came from synovial fluid, either unsorted or a sorted T cell fraction (not recorded which). The rearrangement links TRBV20-1 to TRBJ2-3, with a weak D call TRBD2 (6 bases). This receptor was obtained from a male donor with ankylosing spondylitis. The DNA for the CDR3 is TGCAGTGTTGGGACTGGGGATACGCAGTATTTT. It encodes CSVGTGDTQYF.